The 17 T cell receptor beta chains reported below all come from one sample, sequenced in a study of blood T cell repertoires in COVID-19 (TCRdb year 2020). The library was produced with the immunoSEQ multiplex PCR assay. Entries here come from immuneACCESS through TCRdb and include only in-frame sequences with V and J called. Some clones fail to appear in such tables; in the studies checked, an unresolved V gene covers under half of the shortfall, and the cause of the remainder is unknown. The sample contains approximately 140,000 clones, 88% of them found a single time. The ten largest clonotypes hold around 1.3% of the sample. Source material: PBMCs or T cells enriched from blood (not recorded which). Receptors originate from a woman in her twenties or thirties with acute COVID-19.

The gene calls are TRBV24-1 and TRBJ2-3, with D tentatively TRBD2 (6 bases). The V gene's germline CDR1 is KGHDR and CDR2 SFDVKD. CDR3 length: 14 residues. Between the trimmed V and J ends, which lost 5 bases and 1 base, there was a span of 9 bases. This chain's CDR3 is CATSGRGGTDTQYF. The CDR3 DNA reads TGTGCCACCAGTGGGCGGGGCGGCACAGATACGCAGTATTTT.

The chain combines TRBV7-2 with TRBJ2-1, with D maybe TRBD2 (5 bases). This CDR3 comprises 14 residues. Trimming took off 6 bases at V and 1 base at J, with 10 bases between the two ends. CDR1 and CDR2 (germline): SGHTA, FQGNSA. As DNA, the CDR3 is TGTGCCAGCAGGCACCCGGGGTCCTACAATGAGCAGTTCTTC. This gives the protein CASRHPGSYNEQFF.

This chain links TRBV28 with TRBJ2-3; 10 nucleotides agree with TRBD1. Germline V gene sequence: CDR1 MDHEN, CDR2 SYDVKM. The CDR3 contains 17 residues. J was trimmed by 1 base and V by 3 bases; bases with no gene match: 7. The CDR3 sequence: CASSLTGGPSGTDTQYF. CDR3 bases: TGTGCCAGCAGTTTGACAGGGGGCCCGTCTGGCACAGATACGCAGTATTTT.

CDR3 in amino acids: CASSLVRGYTGELFF. The CDR3 DNA sequence: TGTGCCAGCAGCTTAGTAAGGGGCTACACCGGGGAGCTGTTTTTT. This chain connects TRBV11-2 to TRBJ2-2; a possible D gene is TRBD1 (5 bases). CDR1 and CDR2 (germline): SGHAT, FQNNGV. CDR3 size: 15 residues. The V end was cut by 1 base, the J end by 3 bases, with 9 bases between.

This clone was counted once. This chain connects TRBV9 to TRBJ2-1; no clear D. Germline V gene sequence: CDR1 SGDLS, CDR2 YYNGEE. V was pared by 0 bases and J by 3 bases, with 10 bases between. The length of the CDR3 is 15 residues. The CDR3 coding sequence is TGTGCCAGCAGCGTAGAGGAGATAGACTACAATGAGCAGTTCTTC. Translating it yields CASSVEEIDYNEQFF. The full variable domain, its missing parts supplied by reference TRBV9 and TRBJ2-1, is DSGVTQTPKHLITATGQRVTLRCSPRSGDLSVYWYQQSLDQGLQFLIQYYNGEERAKGNILERFSAQQFPDLHSELNLSSLELGDSALYFCASSVEEIDYNEQFFGPGTRLTVL.

The chain links TRBV18 to TRBJ1-5, with 9 bases identical to TRBD1. The CDR3 extends over 16 amino acids. The germline gives CDR1 KGHSH, CDR2 LQKENI. Losses at the gene ends were 4 bases for V and 1 base for J; bases not matched to a gene: 5. Written as DNA, the CDR3 is TGTGCCAGCTCACGGGACAGGGCTGGGAGCAATCAGCCCCAGCATTTT. The encoded protein is CASSRDRAGSNQPQHF.

The chain links TRBV15 to TRBJ2-6, with TRBD1 identical over 8 bases. The CDR3 sequence is 19 residues long. Looked up from germline, CDR1 is LNHNV and CDR2 is YYDKDF (reference sequence). Trimming cost V 4 bases and J 1 base; bases outside gene matches: 12. The CDR3 region has the DNA TGTGCCACCAGCATCAACCCGGGACAGGAGAAATCTGGGGCCAACGTCCTGACTTTC. Encoded protein: CATSINPGQEKSGANVLTF.

The chain recombines TRBV14 with TRBJ2-7, with a tentative D call TRBD1 (6 bases). Deletions cut 2 bases from V and 2 bases from J, with 13 bases between. This CDR3 spans 15 amino acids. Germline CDR1 reads SGHDN; CDR2 reads FVKESK. DNA for the CDR3: TGTGCCAGCAGCCAAAGGACAGAGTGGCCCTACGAGCAGTACTTC. Its translation is CASSQRTEWPYEQYF.

The chain uses TRBV5-1 and TRBJ1-5; the match to TRBD1 covers 8 bases. Germline CDR1 and CDR2: SGHRS and YFSETQ. Losses at the gene ends were 7 bases for V and 6 bases for J; bases not matched to a gene: 12. The length of the CDR3 is 15 residues. The CDR3 DNA sequence: TGCGCCAGCCCTAGACAGGGGAATTTCCCTCAGCCCCAGCATTTT. Its translation: CASPRQGNFPQPQHF.

The sample holds one count of this clone. The chain has TRBV28 and TRBJ2-7; a weak D match, TRBD2 (6 bases). Germline assignment: CDR1 MDHEN and CDR2 SYDVKM. CDR3 length: 16 amino acids. V shed 4 bases and J shed 0 bases, with 16 bases lying between them. The CDR3: CASSSSASASSYEQYF. Here the CDR3 DNA reads TGTGCCAGCAGTTCCTCGGCTAGCGCCAGCTCCTACGAGCAGTACTTC.

V gene TRBV6-6 combines with J gene TRBJ2-7, with 10 positions matching TRBD1. The germline gives CDR1 MNHNY, CDR2 SVGAGI (reference sequence). CDR3 length: 16 amino acids. The V and J ends lost 2 bases and 6 bases, in that order; junction bases with no gene match: 10. The CDR3 bases are TGTGCCAGCAGTTACCCGCCGACAGGGGGCTTCGGCGAGCAGTACTTC. This gives the protein CASSYPPTGGFGEQYF.

V and J are TRBV28 and TRBJ2-3; 8 bases align to TRBD1. The length of the CDR3 is 14 residues. With V trimmed by 7 bases and J by 1 base, 4 bases remained unmatched. The germline V gene encodes CDR1 MDHEN and CDR2 SYDVKM. The CDR3 loop reads CASITGQGTDTQYF. For the CDR3, the DNA is TGTGCCAGCATTACGGGACAGGGCACAGATACGCAGTATTTT.

The CDR3 bases are TGCGCCAGCAGCCAACTCGGCTGGGGAGGTGAGCAGTTCTTC. Translating gives CASSQLGWGGEQFF. V usage is TRBV4-3 and J usage is TRBJ2-1; D may be TRBD2 (6 bases). Between the trimmed V and J ends, which lost 2 bases and 9 bases, there was a span of 14 bases. This CDR3 region has 14 residues. Germline loops: CDR1 LGHNA, CDR2 YSLEER.

The J gene is TRBJ1-5, the V gene TRBV11-2; D is ambiguous. The V and J ends lost 3 bases and 4 bases respectively, with 4 bases between them. Per the germline V gene, CDR1 is SGHAT and CDR2 is FQNNGV. This CDR3 region has 12 residues. CDR3 nucleotide sequence: TGTGCCAGCAGCTTTGAGAATCAGCCCCAGCATTTT. Its protein is CASSFENQPQHF.

The chain carries TRBV30 and TRBJ1-2, with D perhaps TRBD1 (6 bases). V lost 3 bases and J 5 bases, leaving 13 bases between the germline ends. The CDR3 runs 13 residues. Germline CDR1 is GTSNPN and CDR2 is SVGIG (reference sequence). DNA for the CDR3: TGTGCCTGGAGGTACAGGGCGTCATATGGCTACACCTTC. Its translation: CAWRYRASYGYTF.

This chain joins TRBV5-6 and TRBJ2-3; 8 nucleotides align to TRBD2. Germline CDR1 reads SGHDT; CDR2 reads YYEEEE. The CDR3 sequence is 16 residues long. V was clipped by 4 bases and J by 1 base; unmatched bases: 8. CDR3 loop: CASSPGSSGGTDTQYF. The CDR3 coding sequence is TGTGCCAGCAGCCCCGGAAGTAGCGGGGGCACAGATACGCAGTATTTT.

The chain joins TRBV9 to TRBJ2-5; TRBD2 matches 9 bases. CDR3 length: 16 amino acids. From germline, CDR1 is SGDLS and CDR2 YYNGEE. V lost 1 base and J lost 5; bases outside the gene matches: 9. In DNA, the CDR3 is TGTGCCAGCAGCGTAAGCGGGCTAGCGGGACGGGAGACCCAGTACTTC. Protein: CASSVSGLAGRETQYF.